The rows below give T cell receptor beta chains drawn from one sample of a study of beta chain features in type 1 diabetes. Only in-frame clones appear in the TCRdb table, and some are missing; sequencing was by immunoSEQ multiplex PCR. The sample carries 130,000 to 150,000 clones, about 51% recorded once. The sequencing input was Tregs from blood. The receptors originated from a young man in good health. Each CDR3 is given with its conserved first and last residue. A D gene is named only where the DNA matches it firmly. Rows give clone size only sometimes, using once, few, many, or a class for an expanded clone.

>TRBD2|TRBJ2-1|-|TRBV5-4
CASSSGTSGVGGQFF
TGTGCCAGCAGCTCGGGGACTAGCGGTGTTGGGGGGCAGTTCTTC
>-|TRBJ2-2|-|TRBV6-1
CASRLTGELFF
TGTGCCAGCAGACTTACCGGGGAGCTGTTTTTT
>-|TRBJ1-4|-|TRBV18
CASSPLNSRTKGEKLFF
TGTGCCAGCTCACCGCTCAATTCCAGGACAAAGGGTGAAAAACTGTTTTTT
>TRBD1|TRBJ2-1|-|TRBV5-6
CASSLGTAYNEQFF
TGTGCCAGCAGCCTTGGGACAGCTTACAATGAGCAGTTCTTC
>TRBD2|TRBJ2-1|-|TRBV2
CASSEDSGGFYEQFF
TGTGCCAGCAGTGAGGATAGCGGGGGGTTCTATGAGCAGTTCTTC
>TRBD1|TRBJ2-7|-|TRBV7-9
CASSLGQGDYEQYF
TGTGCCAGCAGCCTAGGACAGGGGGACTACGAGCAGTACTTC
>TRBD1|TRBJ1-1|-|TRBV9
CASSATGTGVGAFF
TGTGCCAGCAGCGCCACCGGGACAGGGGTTGGAGCTTTCTTT
>TRBD1|TRBJ1-2|-|TRBV7-3
CASSPGTVPNYGYTF
TGTGCCAGCAGCCCAGGGACAGTTCCGAACTATGGCTACACCTTC
>TRBD1|TRBJ2-2|-|TRBV27
CASSPRTGYTGELFF
TGTGCCAGCAGTCCCCGGACAGGTTACACCGGGGAGCTGTTTTTT
>TRBD2|TRBJ2-1|few|TRBV5-1
CASSFVRTSGSYEQFF
TGCGCCAGCAGCTTCGTGAGGACTAGCGGGAGTTATGAGCAGTTCTTC
>TRBD2|TRBJ2-7|-|TRBV7-2
CASSLAAGGGEQYF
TGTGCCAGCAGCTTAGCGGCGGGGGGCGGCGAGCAGTACTTC
>TRBD1|TRBJ1-2|-|TRBV11-1
CASSPGQGGYGYTF
TGTGCCAGCAGCCCGGGACAGGGTGGCTATGGCTACACCTTC
>-|TRBJ1-2|-|TRBV6-6
CASSYDTRAYGYTF
TGTGCCAGCAGTTACGACACCAGGGCCTATGGCTACACCTTC
>TRBD2|TRBJ2-5|-|TRBV9
CASSVDRGGPETQYF
TGTGCCAGCAGCGTAGATCGGGGGGGCCCAGAGACCCAGTACTTC
>-|TRBJ1-6|-|TRBV2
CASSLQGRGPLHF
TGTGCCAGCAGTCTCCAGGGTCGGGGGCCCCTCCACTTT
>-|TRBJ2-4|-|TRBV20-1
CSARDRNIQYF
TGCAGTGCTAGAGATCGGAACATTCAGTACTTC
>-|TRBJ2-3|few|TRBV7-2
CASSLGVGADTQYF
TGTGCCAGCAGCTTAGGAGTCGGAGCAGATACGCAGTATTTT
>TRBD1|TRBJ1-4|few|TRBV6-5
CASSYTPGQVKEKLFF
TGTGCCAGCAGTTACACCCCGGGACAGGTCAAGGAAAAACTGTTTTTT
>-|TRBJ2-7|-|TRBV5-1
CASTGSGALYEQYF
TGCGCCAGCACAGGGTCGGGAGCTCTCTACGAGCAGTACTTC
>TRBD1|TRBJ2-4|-|TRBV5-4
CASSRQGADIQYF
TGTGCCAGCAGCCGACAGGGAGCCGACATTCAGTACTTC
>TRBD2|TRBJ2-3|few|TRBV5-1
CASSLGYGRLEDTQYF
TGCGCCAGCAGCTTGGGCTACGGGAGGTTGGAAGATACGCAGTATTTT
>-|TRBJ1-3|-|TRBV7-9
CASSRRRSTIYF
TGTGCCAGCAGCCGAAGAAGGAGCACCATATATTTT
>TRBD1|TRBJ2-1|few|TRBV7-3
CASSITGVLSNEQFF
TGTGCCAGCAGCATTACAGGGGTCCTATCCAATGAGCAGTTCTTC
>TRBD1|TRBJ2-4|few|TRBV5-5
CASSPGPGQGRAKNIQYF
TGTGCCAGCAGCCCGGGGCCGGGACAGGGGAGAGCCAAAAACATTCAGTACTTC
>-|TRBJ2-7|-|TRBV27
CASSSPRQGRYEQYF
TGTGCCAGCAGTTCCCCTCGTCAGGGGCGTTACGAGCAGTACTTC
>TRBD2|TRBJ2-1|-|TRBV7-9
CASSPGLANNEQFF
TGTGCCAGCAGCCCGGGACTAGCGAACAATGAGCAGTTCTTC
>-|TRBJ2-7|-|TRBV27
CASSSLGGGEQYF
TGTGCCAGCAGTTCCCTGGGAGGCGGCGAGCAGTACTTC
>TRBD2|TRBJ2-3|-|TRBV5-6
CASSAGTRDTQYF
TGTGCCAGCAGCGCCGGGACTAGGGATACGCAGTATTTT
>-|TRBJ2-1|-|TRBV29-1
CSVVGGQSNYNEQFF
TGCAGCGTTGTGGGGGGACAGTCCAACTACAATGAGCAGTTCTTC
>-|TRBJ2-7|-|TRBV27
CASSPSSSGAYEQYF
TGTGCCAGCAGTCCCTCGAGCTCGGGGGCCTACGAGCAGTACTTC
>TRBD1|TRBJ1-5|-|TRBV27
CASRWRGTGTNQPQHF
TGTGCCAGCAGATGGCGAGGGACAGGGACGAATCAGCCCCAGCATTTT
>TRBD2|TRBJ2-7|-|TRBV5-1
CASSLGTSFYEQYF
TGCGCCAGCAGCTTGGGGACTAGCTTTTACGAGCAGTACTTC
>TRBD1|TRBJ2-7|-|TRBV6-5
CASSSWTGKEYF
TGTGCCAGCAGTTCCTGGACAGGGAAGGAGTACTTC
>-|TRBJ1-2|-|TRBV19
CASNLANYGYTF
TGTGCCAGTAACCTAGCTAACTATGGCTACACCTTC
>-|TRBJ2-3|-|TRBV9
CASSPRVDTQYF
TGTGCCAGCAGCCCCCGTGTAGATACGCAGTATTTT
>-|TRBJ2-5|-|TRBV10-3
CAINPSGDGETQYF
TGTGCCATCAACCCGTCCGGGGATGGAGAGACCCAGTACTTC
>-|TRBJ1-2|-|TRBV29-1
CSAGLWGLESYGYTF
TGCAGCGCTGGATTGTGGGGGCTAGAGAGCTATGGCTACACCTTC
>TRBD2|TRBJ2-3|-|TRBV29-1
CSGKRGTHTDTQYF
TGCAGCGGTAAGCGGGGGACCCACACAGATACGCAGTATTTT
>TRBD2|TRBJ2-3|-|TRBV10-1
CASDNQRGEDTQYF
TGCGCCAGCGACAACCAGCGGGGGGAAGATACGCAGTATTTT
>-|TRBJ1-1|-|TRBV28
CASSLYRAPEPEGTEAFF
TGTGCCAGCAGTCTGTACCGGGCCCCAGAACCTGAGGGCACTGAAGCTTTCTTT
>TRBD1|TRBJ2-7|few|TRBV28
CASRPQGYEQYF
TGTGCCAGCAGACCACAGGGGTACGAGCAGTACTTC
>-|TRBJ2-5|-|TRBV5-1
CASSVLGFPREQYF
TGCGCCAGCAGCGTGCTCGGGTTCCCGAGGGAGCAGTACTTC
>TRBD1|TRBJ2-2|-|TRBV19
CASSIYSGTGNTGELFF
TGTGCCAGTAGTATATATTCAGGGACAGGAAACACCGGGGAGCTGTTTTTT
>TRBD2|TRBJ2-1|-|TRBV5-1
CASSSGGTEQFF
TGCGCCAGCAGCTCGGGGGGGACTGAGCAGTTCTTC
>TRBD2|TRBJ2-3|-|TRBV4-3
CASSQSTSGSTDTQYF
TGCGCCAGCAGCCAGAGCACTAGCGGGAGCACAGATACGCAGTATTTT
>TRBD1|TRBJ2-7|-|TRBV7-2
CASSAGTGGYEQYF
TGTGCCAGCAGCGCCGGGACAGGGGGCTACGAGCAGTACTTC
>-|TRBJ2-7|-|TRBV4-3
CASSQEGGGFSYEQYF
TGCGCCAGCAGCCAAGAAGGCGGGGGCTTCTCCTACGAGCAGTACTTC
>TRBD2|TRBJ2-5|few|TRBV5-4
CASSPTSGVQETQYF
TGTGCCAGCAGCCCGACTAGCGGAGTACAAGAGACCCAGTACTTC
>TRBD1|TRBJ2-7|-|TRBV29-1
CSVREGTGMDEQYF
TGCAGCGTTCGGGAAGGGACAGGGATGGACGAGCAGTACTTC